Below are 32 T cell receptor beta chains sequenced from a single sample in a study of blood T cell repertoires in COVID-19 (dated by TCRdb to the early 2020s). The library was built by means of the immunoSEQ multiplex PCR assay. TCRdb limited this immuneACCESS table to in-frame rearrangements with V and J called. A share of clones is missing; checked studies link under half to unresolved V genes, and the rest is unexplained. This sample is represented by around 120,000 clones; 90% of them were singletons. The ten largest clones represent approximately 1.7% of the sample. The sample was peripheral blood. The source is a human donor with active COVID-19. The donor label of this sample is uncertain.

The rearrangement joins TRBV6-2 or TRBV6-3 to TRBJ2-1, with a weak D call TRBD2 (6 bases). The CDR3 runs 19 residues. Germline-derived CDR1 and CDR2 are MNHEY and SVGEGT. Trimming shortened V by 0 bases and J by 3 bases, and 21 bases separated the two germline ends. CDR3 protein: CASSYSFRIGGDHYNEQFF. The CDR3 coding sequence is TGTGCCAGCAGTTACTCCTTTCGTATCGGGGGAGACCACTACAATGAGCAGTTCTTC.

The chain couples TRBV5-6 to TRBJ1-5, with 8 bases fitting TRBD1. Germline trimming cut 3 bases from V and 3 bases from J; bases unmatched to any gene: 8. The germline V gene has CDR1 SGHDT and CDR2 YYEEEE. This CDR3 has 16 residues. The DNA for the CDR3 is TGTGCCAGCAGCTCTTACCGACAGGGGAACAATCAGCCCCAGCATTTT. Protein sequence: CASSSYRQGNNQPQHF.

The J gene is TRBJ1-5, the V gene TRBV1; whether TRBD1, the table's D call, matches the DNA was not checked. TRBV1 is classified as a pseudogene. This CDR3 comprises 13 residues. The chain's CDR3 is CTSSHPHNQPQHF. CDR3 sequence (DNA): TGCACCAGCAGCCATCCCCATAATCAGCCCCAGCATTTT.

The J gene is TRBJ2-7, the V gene TRBV4-1; 10 bases are a match to TRBD1. The CDR3 totals 19 residues. CDR1 MGHRA and CDR2 YSYEKL come from the germline V gene. The junction had 14 bases not matched to a gene; V was cut back by 0 bases and J by 3 bases. Here the CDR3 reads CASSQDAPRTGGSHYEQYF. Written as DNA, the CDR3 is TGCGCCAGCAGCCAAGATGCCCCCAGGACAGGGGGGTCCCACTACGAGCAGTACTTC.

V is TRBV7-2 and J is TRBJ2-7; D is unclear. V was trimmed by 2 bases and J by 0 bases, leaving 8 bases between them. This CDR3 contains 14 residues. The germline CDR1 and CDR2 sequences are SGHTA and FQGNSA. The CDR3 here is CASSLSHSSYEQYF. In nucleotides, the CDR3 is TGTGCCAGCAGCTTAAGTCACAGCTCCTACGAGCAGTACTTC. The variable domain in full, completed from reference TRBV7-2 and TRBJ2-7, reads GAGVSQSPSNKVTEKGKDVELRCDPISGHTALYWYRQSLGQGLEFLIYFQGNSAPDKSGLPSDRFSAERTGGSVSTLTIQRTQQEDSAVYLCASSLSHSSYEQYFGPGTRLTVT.

V gene TRBV7-3 combines with J gene TRBJ1-1, with 9 bases matching TRBD1. Trimming cost V 5 bases and J 0 bases; bases outside gene matches: 13. Per the germline V gene, CDR1 is SGHTA and CDR2 is FQGTGA. The CDR3 has 18 residues. The CDR3: CASSPGDGTGRLNTEAFF. CDR3 DNA sequence: TGTGCCAGCAGCCCGGGGGACGGGACAGGGCGTCTGAACACTGAAGCTTTCTTT.

The CDR3 nucleotides read TGTGCCAGCAGCTTAAATTTGGTAGCCGGGGAGCTGTTTTTT. Translating gives CASSLNLVAGELFF. V gene TRBV7-2 combines with J gene TRBJ2-2; the D is unclear. Trimming shortened V by 2 bases and J by 6 bases, and 10 bases separated the two germline ends. Germline CDR1 and CDR2: SGHTA and FQGNSA. CDR3 length equals 14 residues.

This clone was seen a single time. V usage is TRBV28 and J usage is TRBJ1-4, with 9 positions matching TRBD1. The germline gives CDR1 MDHEN, CDR2 SYDVKM. V shed 4 bases and J 3 bases; nucleotides not matched to a gene: 9. The CDR3 sequence is 17 residues long. CDR3 region: CASSSLTGGIANEKLFF. In DNA, the CDR3 is TGTGCCAGCAGTTCTCTGACAGGGGGTATAGCTAATGAAAAACTGTTTTTT.

The chain carries TRBV28 and TRBJ1-5, with TRBD1 matching over 7 bases. V dropped 10 bases and J dropped 4; count of bases not matched to a gene: 7. CDR1 is MDHEN, CDR2 SYDVKM, per germline. The CDR3 runs 13 residues. The CDR3 DNA reads as TGTGCCACCATCGGGACAGAGAATCAGCCCCAGCATTTT. It is translated as CATIGTENQPQHF.

The CDR3 loop is CASSVGQATYEQYF. CDR3 bases: TGTGCCAGCAGCGTAGGGCAGGCAACCTACGAGCAGTACTTC. V and J are TRBV9 and TRBJ2-7, with D hard to call. Germline V gene lookup returns CDR1 SGDLS and CDR2 YYNGEE. The CDR3 totals 14 residues. The germline V and J ends were trimmed by 0 bases and 2 bases, with 9 bases remaining between them.

This clone occurred a few times. The rearrangement joins TRBV7-8 to TRBJ1-5; tentatively, D is TRBD1 (5 bases). Trimming pared 2 bases from V and 6 bases from J, leaving 20 bases between. The germline V gene encodes CDR1 SGHVS and CDR2 FQNEAQ. The CDR3 is 17 amino acids. In DNA, the CDR3 is TGTGCCAGCAGCTTATCCGTACGGAACACTCAGGGTCAGCCCCAGCATTTT. Protein product: CASSLSVRNTQGQPQHF. The whole variable domain, remainder taken from reference TRBV7-8 and TRBJ1-5, is GAGVSQSPRYKVAKRGQDVALRCDPISGHVSLFWYQQALGQGPEFLTYFQNEAQLDKSGLPSDRFFAERPEGSVSTLKIQRTQQEDSAVYLCASSLSVRNTQGQPQHFGDGTRLSIL.

The chain recombines TRBV7-9 with TRBJ2-7, with 11 positions matching TRBD1. J lost 6 bases, V lost 5 bases, and 9 bases had no gene match. The CDR3 length is 15 residues. Germline CDR1 and CDR2: SEHNR and FQNEAQ (reference sequence). In DNA, the CDR3 is TGTGCCAGCAGCAAGCTGTCGGACAGGGGGCTCGAGCAGTACTTC. The encoded protein is CASSKLSDRGLEQYF.

The gene calls are TRBV23-1 and TRBJ1-5; tentatively, D is TRBD1 (6 bases). TRBV23-1 is sorted into the ORF group, with uncertain function. CDR3 length equals 17 residues. V was trimmed by 2 bases and J by 1 base, leaving 15 bases between them. Here the CDR3 reads CASSQQKTGRSNQPQHF. The CDR3, as DNA: TGCGCCAGCAGTCAACAAAAGACAGGACGCAGCAATCAGCCCCAGCATTTT.

A single count supports this clone. The V gene is TRBV3-1 (or the pseudogene TRBV3-2), the J gene TRBJ2-5, with 8 bases that match TRBD2. Germline V CDR1 and CDR2: LGHDT, YNNKEL (reference sequence). Trimming removed 2 bases from V and 4 bases from J; junction bases left unmatched: 6. The length of the CDR3 is 15 residues. CDR3 nucleotide sequence: TGTGCCAGCAGCCAACACGGGGGGGCCGGAGAGACCCAGTACTTC. Its protein product is CASSQHGGAGETQYF.

This clone was found once. The V and J genes are TRBV6-2 or TRBV6-3 and TRBJ2-7; TRBD2 aligns across 10 bases. This CDR3 region has 17 residues. Germline loops: CDR1 MNHEY, CDR2 SVGEGT. V lost 6 bases and J lost 0; bases outside the gene matches: 11. The CDR3 is CASSLTSGDSSSYEQYF. CDR3 sequence (DNA): TGTGCCAGCAGCTTAACTAGCGGGGATTCCAGCTCCTACGAGCAGTACTTC.

This chain uses TRBV7-2 with TRBJ2-7, with D possibly being TRBD2 (6 bases). CDR3 length equals 13 residues. Between the trimmed V and J ends, which lost 2 bases and 6 bases, there was a span of 11 bases. Germline V CDR1 and CDR2: SGHTA, FQGNSA. In DNA, the CDR3 is TGTGCCAGCAGCTTATCGGAGGGCGGCGAGCAGTACTTC. Amino acids: CASSLSEGGEQYF.

The chain employs TRBV2 and TRBJ1-3; D is uncertain. The germline gives CDR1 SNHLY, CDR2 FYNNEI. The CDR3 runs to 13 residues. V lost 7 bases, J lost 4 bases, and 11 bases lay in between. The CDR3 DNA reads as TGTGCCAGCACAGCGTACCGGGGAAACACCATATATTTT. Protein: CASTAYRGNTIYF. Variable domain in full (rest from reference TRBV2 and TRBJ1-3): EPEVTQTPSHQVTQMGQEVILRCVPISNHLYFYWYRQILGQKVEFLVSFYNNEISEKSEIFDDQFSVERPDGSNFTLKIRSTKLEDSAMYFCASTAYRGNTIYFGEGSWLTVV.

The rearrangement uses TRBV3-1 (or the pseudogene TRBV3-2) and TRBJ2-3; D may be TRBD2 (7 bases). Germline CDR1 reads LGHDT; CDR2 reads YNNKEL (reference sequence). Trimming removed 5 bases from V and 3 bases from J, with 12 bases in between. This CDR3 is 14 amino acids long. This CDR3 reads CASSGGASTDTQYF. In nucleotides, the CDR3 is TGTGCCAGCAGCGGGGGGGCAAGTACAGATACGCAGTATTTT.

This sequence joins TRBV5-1 and TRBJ2-3, with TRBD2 identical over 7 bases. Per the germline V gene, CDR1 is SGHRS and CDR2 is YFSETQ. Unmatched junction bases numbered 5, after V lost 3 bases and J lost 4 bases. The CDR3 loop spans 14 amino acids. Here the CDR3 DNA reads TGCGCCAGCAGCTCCGGACTAGGGGCAGATACGCAGTATTTT. This codes for CASSSGLGADTQYF.

This clone was seen just once. The CDR3 region is CASNTGQPTGELFF. CDR3 nucleotide sequence: TGTGCCAGCAATACCGGACAGCCCACCGGGGAGCTGTTTTTT. The chain uses TRBV6-5 and TRBJ2-2; TRBD1 might be the D (6 bases). The V end was cut by 7 bases, the J end by 4 bases, with 13 bases between. The CDR3 is made up of 14 amino acids. The germline CDR1 and CDR2 sequences are MNHEY and SVGAGI.

This chain connects TRBV18 to TRBJ1-2, with D maybe TRBD1 (5 bases). The CDR3 has 13 amino acids. Germline lookup yields CDR1 KGHSH and CDR2 LQKENI. The ends were cut back, 6 bases at V and 8 bases at J, with 16 bases in the middle. The CDR3 region is CASSQDILSGYTF. Here the CDR3 DNA reads TGTGCCAGCTCGCAGGACATCTTATCGGGCTACACCTTC.

The chain recombines TRBV6-6 with TRBJ2-2; 11 bases fit TRBD1. Per the germline V gene, CDR1 is MNHNY and CDR2 is SVGAGI (reference sequence). The CDR3 spans 16 residues. J was trimmed by 4 bases and V by 2 bases; bases with no gene match: 3. The CDR3 DNA sequence: TGTGCCAGCAGTTACCCGGGACAGGGGGGCACCGGGGAGCTGTTTTTT. Protein sequence: CASSYPGQGGTGELFF.

CDR3 sequence (DNA): TGTGCCAGCAGCTTAGATCCCCCCACTATTAACAGGGTGCGGAGGACTGAAGCTTTCTTT. Translated, it gives CASSLDPPTINRVRRTEAFF. The chain is built from TRBV11-3 and TRBJ1-1, with D possibly TRBD1 on 6 matching bases. The CDR3 covers 20 residues. Trimming removed 0 bases at V and 5 bases at J, with 28 bases between. Germline V gene sequence: CDR1 SGHNT, CDR2 YENEEA.

The chain links TRBV2 to TRBJ2-3; no firm D call. This CDR3 has 13 amino acids. Trimming cost V 4 bases and J 2 bases, with 7 bases left between them. Looked up from germline, CDR1 is SNHLY and CDR2 is FYNNEI. The chain's CDR3 is CASSGQITDTQYF. The CDR3 region has the DNA TGTGCCAGCAGTGGGCAGATCACAGATACGCAGTATTTT.

The J gene is TRBJ1-2, the V gene TRBV7-6; tentatively, D is TRBD1 (6 bases). Germline V CDR1 and CDR2: SGHVS, FNYEAQ. The CDR3 is made up of 15 amino acids. Trimming pared 1 base from V and 3 bases from J, leaving 12 bases between. This CDR3 is CASSLVAGDDYGYTF. In DNA, the CDR3 is TGTGCCAGCAGCTTAGTAGCAGGGGACGACTATGGCTACACCTTC.

This clone was counted once. The V call is TRBV5-8, the J call TRBJ1-2; D gene uncertain. Germline values: CDR1 SGHTS, CDR2 YDEGEE. V was trimmed by 0 bases and J by 3 bases, leaving 9 bases between them. This CDR3 spans 14 amino acids. The CDR3 is CASSLGIRDYGYTF. In nucleotides, the CDR3 is TGTGCCAGCAGCTTGGGCATCCGGGACTATGGCTACACCTTC.

This chain joins TRBV6-2 or TRBV6-3 and TRBJ2-5; D gene uncertain. Trimming removed 1 base from V and 9 bases from J, with 15 bases in between. The length of the CDR3 is 14 residues. CDR1 MNHEY and CDR2 SVGEGT come from the germline V gene. The CDR3 here is CASSYLNSLMAQYF. The CDR3 DNA follows: TGTGCCAGCAGTTACTTGAACTCCCTGATGGCCCAGTACTTC.

V is TRBV6-2 or TRBV6-3 and J is TRBJ2-7; unclear D gene. CDR3 length: 14 amino acids. CDR1 and CDR2 from the germline V gene are MNHEY and SVGEGT. Trimming shortened V by 2 bases and J by 3 bases, and 11 bases separated the two germline ends. CDR3 coding DNA: TGTGCCAGCAGTTACCTTGGGCAGAACTACGAGCAGTACTTC. It encodes CASSYLGQNYEQYF.

The J gene is TRBJ2-3, the V gene TRBV7-2; no firm D call. The germline V gene has CDR1 SGHTA and CDR2 FQGNSA. Deletions cut 1 base from V and 0 bases from J, with 8 bases between. The CDR3 length is 15 residues. The CDR3 loop reads CASSLDYMSTDTQYF. The CDR3 nucleotides read TGTGCCAGCAGCTTAGACTACATGAGCACAGATACGCAGTATTTT. Based on the CDR3 plus reference TRBV7-2 and TRBJ2-3, the full variable domain is GAGVSQSPSNKVTEKGKDVELRCDPISGHTALYWYRQSLGQGLEFLIYFQGNSAPDKSGLPSDRFSAERTGGSVSTLTIQRTQQEDSAVYLCASSLDYMSTDTQYFGPGTRLTVL.

V is TRBV4-3 and J is TRBJ2-3; 7 bases are a match to TRBD2. Trimming at V came to 1 base and at J to 2 bases, leaving 6 bases not matched to a gene. There are 16 residues in the CDR3. Germline CDR1 is LGHNA and CDR2 is YSLEER. Written as DNA, the CDR3 is TGCGCCAGCAGCCAAGGTAGGAGCGGGGCCACAGATACGCAGTATTTT. This sequence encodes CASSQGRSGATDTQYF.

The table lists this clone with a count of one. This rearrangement joins TRBV5-1 to TRBJ2-5; 8 bases are shared with TRBD1. Trimming removed 2 bases from V and 4 bases from J; junction bases left unmatched: 4. The CDR3 is 14 residues long. Germline CDR1 and CDR2: SGHRS and YFSETQ. CDR3 sequence (DNA): TGCGCCAGCAGCTTAGCAGGGGGCGGAGAGACCCAGTACTTC. Translated, it gives CASSLAGGGETQYF.

The V gene is TRBV4-3, the J gene TRBJ2-7, with 7 bases matching TRBD1. V lost 4 bases, J lost 1 base, and 10 bases stayed unmatched. The CDR3 contains 16 residues. CDR1 and CDR2 (germline): LGHNA, YSLEER. The CDR3 sequence: CASSPQLPGQSYEQYF. CDR3 nucleotide sequence: TGCGCCAGCAGCCCCCAACTTCCGGGACAGTCCTACGAGCAGTACTTC.